The 30 T cell receptor beta chains listed next were all sequenced from one sample in a study of OX40 agonist ivuxolimab in advanced cancers. Assay used: immunoSEQ multiplex PCR; TCRdb lists only in-frame clones, some missing. The sample includes about 81,000 clones, 90% to 95% of them seen just once. This specimen consisted of CD4+ or CD8+ T cells sorted from blood, obtained in a trial of the OX40 agonist ivuxolimab. The receptor source for this set is an adult with an advanced solid tumor such as melanoma, head and neck, liver or kidney cancer.

The CDR3 loop is CASSLWGGGSAEAFF. The CDR3 nucleotides are TGTGCCAGTAGCCTTTGGGGGGGCGGGTCTGCTGAAGCTTTCTTT. This chain links TRBV19 with TRBJ1-1, with D perhaps TRBD1 (6 bases). The CDR3 is 15 amino acids. The ends were cut back, 6 bases at V and 6 bases at J, with 20 bases in the middle. Germline CDR1 and CDR2: LNHDA and SQIVND (reference sequence). Supplemented by reference TRBV19 and TRBJ1-1, the full variable domain reads DGGITQSPKYLFRKEGQNVTLSCEQNLNHDAMYWYRQDPGQGLRLIYYSQIVNDFQKGDIAEGYSVSREKKESFPLTVTSAQKNPTAFYLCASSLWGGGSAEAFFGQGTRLTVV.

V is TRBV6-5 and J is TRBJ2-7; 11 bases match TRBD1. After removal of 6 bases from V and 3 bases from J, the junction contained 4 bases not matched to a gene. The CDR3 spans 14 residues. Germline CDR1 and CDR2: MNHEY and SVGAGI. The CDR3 sequence is CASSGTGGFYEQYF. DNA for the CDR3: TGTGCCAGCAGCGGGACAGGGGGTTTCTACGAGCAGTACTTC.

The chain employs TRBV27 and TRBJ1-2, with 8 bases fitting TRBD1. Trimming removed 0 bases from V and 6 bases from J; junction bases left unmatched: 9. Germline V CDR1 and CDR2: MNHEY, SMNVEV (reference sequence). CDR3 size: 16 residues. The CDR3 protein is CASSLSGQGAVNGYTF. DNA of the CDR3: TGTGCCAGCAGTTTATCCGGGCAGGGGGCTGTAAATGGCTACACCTTC.

V usage is TRBV9 and J usage is TRBJ1-1; no firm D call. The V gene lost 1 base and the J gene lost 0 bases, with 4 bases spanning the gap. The CDR3 contains 13 residues. Looked up from germline, CDR1 is SGDLS and CDR2 is YYNGEE. Here the CDR3 DNA reads TGTGCCAGCAGCGTACGTTTGAACACTGAAGCTTTCTTT. It translates to CASSVRLNTEAFF. Filled out from reference TRBV9 and TRBJ1-1, the complete variable domain reads DSGVTQTPKHLITATGQRVTLRCSPRSGDLSVYWYQQSLDQGLQFLIQYYNGEERAKGNILERFSAQQFPDLHSELNLSSLELGDSALYFCASSVRLNTEAFFGQGTRLTVV.

The chain carries TRBV14 and TRBJ1-4; D call uncertain. Per the germline V gene, CDR1 is SGHDN and CDR2 is FVKESK. The germline V and J ends were trimmed by 0 bases and 4 bases, with 24 bases remaining between them. CDR3 size: 20 residues. In DNA, the CDR3 is TGTGCCAGCAGCCAAGATTCTCTCGGAACCGTCACCGACCTTAATGAAAAACTGTTTTTT. Translated: CASSQDSLGTVTDLNEKLFF.

This sequence joins TRBV14 and TRBJ2-1; 9 nucleotides agree with TRBD1. CDR1 and CDR2 from the germline V gene are SGHDN and FVKESK. CDR3 length: 14 residues. V shed 2 bases and J 8 bases; nucleotides not matched to a gene: 4. The CDR3 here is CASSQTGGFDEQFF. The CDR3 region has the DNA TGTGCCAGCAGCCAAACAGGGGGCTTCGATGAGCAGTTCTTC.

The gene calls are TRBV5-6 and TRBJ1-1; TRBD1 might be the D (6 bases). V was shortened by 2 bases and J by 1 base, with 12 bases between the two germline ends. The CDR3 totals 15 residues. Per the germline V gene, CDR1 is SGHDT and CDR2 is YYEEEE. CDR3 DNA: TGTGCCAGCAGCTTCGCCGACAGGCCGAACACTGAAGCTTTCTTT. It specifies CASSFADRPNTEAFF.

The V call is TRBV6-5, the J call TRBJ2-7; weak D call: TRBD1 (5 bases). The germline V gene encodes CDR1 MNHEY and CDR2 SVGAGI. The V and J ends lost 4 bases and 2 bases respectively, with 12 bases between them. The CDR3 extends over 14 amino acids. Here the CDR3 DNA reads TGTGCCAGCAGTTGGGGCAGGCCTCCCTACGAGCAGTACTTC. This translates into CASSWGRPPYEQYF.

The chain uses TRBV30 and TRBJ1-1; unclear D gene. The V end was cut by 5 bases, the J end by 3 bases, with 13 bases between. The germline CDR1 and CDR2 sequences are GTSNPN and SVGIG (reference sequence). The CDR3 length is 13 residues. The CDR3 sequence is CAWAWTSDTEAFF. As DNA, the CDR3 is TGTGCCTGGGCTTGGACGAGCGACACTGAAGCTTTCTTT.

The chain combines TRBV4-3 with TRBJ1-4; weak D call: TRBD1 (6 bases). Germline V gives CDR1 LGHNA, CDR2 YSLEER. The germline V and J ends were trimmed by 3 bases and 8 bases, with 10 bases remaining between them. The CDR3 runs 13 residues. The CDR3 bases are TGCGCCAGCAGCCAGAGGGGGAGCGAAAAACTGTTTTTT. Its protein is CASSQRGSEKLFF.

V usage is TRBV12-5 and J usage is TRBJ1-2; D possibly corresponds to TRBD1 (6 bases). The ends were cut back, 3 bases at V and 4 bases at J, with 15 bases in the middle. Germline V gene sequence: CDR1 LGHNT, CDR2 FRNRAP. The CDR3 extends over 15 amino acids. Here the CDR3 DNA reads TGTGCTAGTGGTTTTCCTAAACAGGGCGGCTATGGCTACACCTTC. This gives the protein CASGFPKQGGYGYTF.

The V gene is TRBV2, the J gene TRBJ2-5; unclear D gene. Deletions cut 7 bases from V and 1 base from J, with 10 bases between. The CDR3 has 13 amino acids. The germline V gene encodes CDR1 SNHLY and CDR2 FYNNEI. In nucleotides, the CDR3 is TGTGCCAGCACACGACAAGTCCAAGAGACCCAGTACTTC. It specifies CASTRQVQETQYF. The full variable domain, rest sourced from reference TRBV2 and TRBJ2-5, is EPEVTQTPSHQVTQMGQEVILRCVPISNHLYFYWYRQILGQKVEFLVSFYNNEISEKSEIFDDQFSVERPDGSNFTLKIRSTKLEDSAMYFCASTRQVQETQYFGPGTRLLVL.

The chain has TRBV20-1 and TRBJ2-1, with D maybe TRBD2 (5 bases). The length of the CDR3 is 11 residues. CDR1 DFQATT and CDR2 SNEGSKA come from the germline V gene (reference sequence). V lost 6 bases to trimming and J lost 9 bases, with 12 bases between them. In DNA, the CDR3 is TGCAGTGCGCGAGGGCCCAGTGAGCAGTTCTTC. Protein product: CSARGPSEQFF.

V usage is TRBV5-8 and J usage is TRBJ2-1; the match to TRBD2 covers 11 bases. CDR3 length: 15 amino acids. CDR1 and CDR2 (germline): SGHTS, YDEGEE. V dropped 4 bases and J dropped 10; count of bases not matched to a gene: 10. CDR3 sequence (DNA): TGTGCCAGCAGCAGAGGGACTAGCGGAGGAGAGGAGCAGTTCTTC. Translated, it gives CASSRGTSGGEEQFF.

The V call is TRBV4-1, the J call TRBJ2-7, with 10 bases aligning to TRBD2. V trimming: 4 bases; J trimming: 5 bases; junction bases outside the gene matches: 5. The CDR3 runs to 14 residues. CDR1 is MGHRA and CDR2 is YSYEKL in the germline V gene. The CDR3 loop is CASSRTSGQHEQYF. The CDR3 region has the DNA TGCGCCAGCAGCCGGACTAGCGGCCAACACGAGCAGTACTTC.

The chain recombines TRBV19 with TRBJ2-1, with D possibly being TRBD2 (6 bases). The V end lost 6 bases, the J end lost 0 bases, and 6 bases lay between the germline ends. Germline CDR1 LNHDA, CDR2 SQIVND (reference sequence). The CDR3 is made up of 13 amino acids. CDR3 residues: CASSGSSYNEQFF. The DNA of the CDR3 is TGTGCCAGTAGCGGGAGCTCCTACAATGAGCAGTTCTTC.

This clone occurred a few times. This sequence joins TRBV10-1 and TRBJ1-1; D is undetermined. V lost 2 bases and J 2 bases, leaving 3 bases between the germline ends. The CDR3 is 12 residues long. Germline V gene data show CDR1 as WNHNN and CDR2 as SYGVQD (reference sequence). CDR3 region: CASSEGNTEAFF. The CDR3 region has the DNA TGCGCCAGCAGTGAGGGCAACACTGAAGCTTTCTTT.

The chain links TRBV5-1 to TRBJ1-5; 7 nucleotides match TRBD1. There are 15 residues in the CDR3. Germline loops: CDR1 SGHRS, CDR2 YFSETQ. The trim removed 1 base at V and 2 bases at J, leaving 3 bases unmatched. CDR3 in amino acids: CASSLTGTGNQPQHF. CDR3 DNA: TGCGCCAGCAGCTTGACCGGGACAGGCAATCAGCCCCAGCATTTT.

The chain recombines TRBV19 with TRBJ1-2; no reliable D call. The CDR3 consists of 14 residues. Trimming stripped 7 bases from V and 2 bases from J, with 14 bases between. Germline CDR1 LNHDA, CDR2 SQIVND (reference sequence). The CDR3 DNA is TGTGCCAGTACCCCAGCCTCAGGAAACTATGGCTACACCTTC. Residues: CASTPASGNYGYTF.

The chain has TRBV4-3 and TRBJ2-5; 11 bases map to TRBD1. After removal of 4 bases from V and 5 bases from J, the junction contained 12 bases not matched to a gene. CDR3 length equals 17 residues. Per germline, CDR1 LGHNA and CDR2 YSLEER. CDR3 region: CASSPGEGTGGLETQYF. CDR3 sequence (DNA): TGCGCCAGCAGCCCGGGGGAAGGGACAGGGGGGCTGGAGACCCAGTACTTC.

The rearrangement links TRBV5-1 to TRBJ2-7; TRBD1 might be the D (5 bases). Trimming stripped 2 bases from V and 3 bases from J, with 15 bases between. This CDR3 has 15 amino acids. Germline CDR1 is SGHRS and CDR2 is YFSETQ. In DNA, the CDR3 is TGCGCCAGCAGCTTTTGGCAGGGATTACGCTACGAGCAGTACTTC. Translating gives CASSFWQGLRYEQYF.

The chain employs TRBV28 and TRBJ2-7, with unresolved D. The CDR3 has 15 residues. Deletions cut 2 bases from V and 2 bases from J, with 13 bases between. Germline CDR1 MDHEN, CDR2 SYDVKM. This chain's CDR3 is CASSLVASDPYEQYF. The CDR3 bases are TGTGCCAGCAGTTTAGTGGCTTCTGACCCCTACGAGCAGTACTTC.

V usage is TRBV19 and J usage is TRBJ2-3, with D possibly TRBD1 on 6 matching bases. This CDR3 has 14 amino acids. Germline-derived CDR1 and CDR2 are LNHDA and SQIVND (reference sequence). Trimming took off 3 bases at V and 4 bases at J, with 11 bases between the two ends. The CDR3 region is CASSITTGPDTQYF. The CDR3 nucleotides are TGTGCCAGTAGTATCACGACAGGCCCAGATACGCAGTATTTT.

The V call is TRBV7-9, the J call TRBJ1-1, with 7 nucleotides matching TRBD1. Trimming took 6 bases from V and 2 from J; bases not matched to a gene: 15. The V gene's germline CDR1 is SEHNR and CDR2 FQNEAQ (reference sequence). CDR3 length: 17 amino acids. This CDR3 reads CASSPGARTGLNTEAFF. The CDR3 nucleotides are TGTGCCAGCAGTCCCGGAGCGCGGACAGGACTAAACACTGAAGCTTTCTTT.

The V gene is TRBV28, the J gene TRBJ1-2; 7 nucleotides match TRBD1. From germline, CDR1 is MDHEN and CDR2 SYDVKM. The CDR3 totals 11 residues. The V segment lost 8 bases and the J segment 6 bases; nucleotides outside the gene matches: 3. CDR3: CASSDRDGYTF. In DNA, the CDR3 is TGTGCCAGCTCCGACAGGGATGGCTACACCTTC.

This rearrangement joins TRBV6-6 to TRBJ2-7; 8 bases align to TRBD2. From germline, CDR1 is MNHNY and CDR2 SVGAGI (reference sequence). The CDR3 has 14 amino acids. The ends lost 4 bases at V and 5 bases at J; junction bases unmatched: 7. The chain's CDR3 is CASSSGTRRHEQYF. The CDR3, as DNA: TGTGCCAGCAGTTCCGGGACTAGACGACACGAGCAGTACTTC.

The V and J genes are TRBV7-9 and TRBJ2-7, with a tentative D call TRBD1 (6 bases). CDR1 is SEHNR and CDR2 is FQNEAQ in the germline V gene (reference sequence). Trimming cost V 3 bases and J 5 bases, with 14 bases left between them. This CDR3 is 14 amino acids long. The CDR3 DNA reads TGTGCCAGCAGCTTTTCACAGGGCAGGAACGAGCAGTACTTC. As protein: CASSFSQGRNEQYF.

The chain combines TRBV9 with TRBJ2-7, with D perhaps being TRBD1 or TRBD2 (6 bases each). The V end lost 4 bases, the J end lost 5 bases, and 16 bases lay between the germline ends. The CDR3 spans 14 residues. Germline lookup yields CDR1 SGDLS and CDR2 YYNGEE. CDR3 loop: CASSPPGGGNEQYF. DNA for the CDR3: TGTGCCAGCAGCCCCCCCGGGGGCGGGAACGAGCAGTACTTC.

The chain is built from TRBV19 and TRBJ2-7; the D gene is possibly TRBD1 (6 bases). V was pared by 2 bases and J by 2 bases, with 7 bases between. The CDR3 covers 13 residues. The germline gives CDR1 LNHDA, CDR2 SQIVND (reference sequence). CDR3 amino acids: CASSIQGTYEQYF. For the CDR3, the DNA is TGTGCCAGTAGTATACAGGGGACCTACGAGCAGTACTTC.

In its sample, this clone was seen a few times. This chain connects TRBV5-1 to TRBJ1-2; 7 bases map to TRBD1. The CDR3 has 15 amino acids. Germline V gives CDR1 SGHRS, CDR2 YFSETQ. With 0 bases clipped from V and 4 bases from J, the junction kept 6 bases outside the gene matches. The CDR3 protein is CASSLEGARSYGYTF. CDR3 sequence (DNA): TGCGCCAGCAGCTTGGAGGGGGCGCGCAGCTATGGCTACACCTTC.